This T cell receptor (beta chain) was recovered during a study of Graves' ophthalmopathy and Graves' hyperthyroidism. Findings and limits, study-wide: Its predictions of ophthalmopathy progression gave the model 55% to 71% sensitivity and 72% to 85% specificity. Among expanded thyroid clonotypes above 0.001 frequency, most also occurred in blood.

Patients were left out if they had other autoimmune diseases, uncontrolled infections, pregnancy or lactation. This clonotype was observed many times. No antigen is known for it. Looked up from germline, CDR1 is MNHNS and CDR2 is SASEGT. Trimming left V 1 base short and J 8 bases short, with 14 bases between. The CDR3 is 14 residues long. CDR3 regions of TCR beta were amplified from RNA transcripts. RT-PCR was first run with HTBI primers, then multiplex PCR in a second round. TCRdb re-derived calls from the multiplex PCR reads in MiXCR, one entry per CDR3 protein. The sample lists 200,000 to 250,000 distinct CDR3 sequences, about a fifth occurring once.

This TCR derives from a woman aged 45-60 years with Graves' ophthalmopathy. Input material: peripheral blood. The chain joins TRBV6-1 to TRBJ1-2, with D perhaps matching TRBD1 (6 bases). DNA for the CDR3: TGTGCCAGCAGTGAAGACCGGGGGGCAGGGGGCTACACCTTC. This gives the protein CASSEDRGAGGYTF.